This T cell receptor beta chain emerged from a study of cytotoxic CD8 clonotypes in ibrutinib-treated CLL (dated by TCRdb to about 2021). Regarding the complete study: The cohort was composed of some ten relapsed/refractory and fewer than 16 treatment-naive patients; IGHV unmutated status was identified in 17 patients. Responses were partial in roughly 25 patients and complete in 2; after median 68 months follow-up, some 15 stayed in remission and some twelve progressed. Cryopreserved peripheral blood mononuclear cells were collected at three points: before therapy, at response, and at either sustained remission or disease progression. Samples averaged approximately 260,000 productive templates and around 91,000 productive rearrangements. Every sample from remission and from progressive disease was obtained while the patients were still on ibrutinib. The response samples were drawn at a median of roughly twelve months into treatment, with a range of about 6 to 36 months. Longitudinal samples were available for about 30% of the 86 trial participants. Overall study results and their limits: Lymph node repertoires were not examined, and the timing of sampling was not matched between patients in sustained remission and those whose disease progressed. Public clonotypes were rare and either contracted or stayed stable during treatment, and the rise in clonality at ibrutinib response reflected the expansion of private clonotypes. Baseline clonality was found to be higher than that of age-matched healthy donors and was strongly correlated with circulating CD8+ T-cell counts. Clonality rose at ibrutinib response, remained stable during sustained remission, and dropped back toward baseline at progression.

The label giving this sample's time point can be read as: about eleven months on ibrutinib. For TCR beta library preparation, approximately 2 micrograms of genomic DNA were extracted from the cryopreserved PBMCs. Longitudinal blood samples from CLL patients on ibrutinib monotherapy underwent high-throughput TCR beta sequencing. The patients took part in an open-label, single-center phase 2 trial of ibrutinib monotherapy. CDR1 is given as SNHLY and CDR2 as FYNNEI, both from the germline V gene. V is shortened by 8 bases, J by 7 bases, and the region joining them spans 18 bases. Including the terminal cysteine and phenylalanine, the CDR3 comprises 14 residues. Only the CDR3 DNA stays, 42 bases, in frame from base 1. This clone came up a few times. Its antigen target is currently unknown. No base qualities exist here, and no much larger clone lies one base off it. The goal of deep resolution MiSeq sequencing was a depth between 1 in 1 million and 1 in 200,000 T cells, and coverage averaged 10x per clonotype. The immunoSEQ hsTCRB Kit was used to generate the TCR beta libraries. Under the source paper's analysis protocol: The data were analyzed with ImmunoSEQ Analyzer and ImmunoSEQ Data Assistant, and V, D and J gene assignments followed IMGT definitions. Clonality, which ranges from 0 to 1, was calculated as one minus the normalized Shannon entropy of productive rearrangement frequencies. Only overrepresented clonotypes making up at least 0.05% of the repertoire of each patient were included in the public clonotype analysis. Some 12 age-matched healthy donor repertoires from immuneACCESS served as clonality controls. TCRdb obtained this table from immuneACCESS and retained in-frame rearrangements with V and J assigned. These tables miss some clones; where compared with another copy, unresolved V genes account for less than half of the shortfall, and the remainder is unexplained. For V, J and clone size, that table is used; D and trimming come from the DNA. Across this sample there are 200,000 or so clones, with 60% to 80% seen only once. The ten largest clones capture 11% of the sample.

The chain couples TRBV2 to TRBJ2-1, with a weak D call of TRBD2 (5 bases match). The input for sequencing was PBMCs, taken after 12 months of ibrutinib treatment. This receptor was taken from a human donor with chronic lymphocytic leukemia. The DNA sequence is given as TGTGCCAGCCACCGGCCAGCGGTTAAGAATGAGCAGTTCTTC. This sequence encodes CASHRPAVKNEQFF.